This TCR beta chain is drawn from a study of monozygotic twins with inflammatory bowel disease. CDR1 is KGHSH, CDR2 LQKENI, per germline. CDR3 length: 16 amino acids. UMIs that had a 6-nucleotide sample barcode were put in using template switching. TCRdb reworked the 5' RACE reads into one entry per CDR3 protein, no DNA. This sample carries 300,000 to 450,000 distinct CDR3 sequences, with roughly 2.6% going to the ten biggest clones. Turning to this clonotype: The antigen is unknown.

Overall study results and limits: TCRbeta diversity (inverse Simpson) was lower in IBD patients than in healthy co-twins.

Sequencing was done on a sample of blood. The rearrangement joins TRBV18 to TRBJ2-1; the D gene TCRdb calls, TRBD2, cannot be checked with no DNA. This receptor was taken from a human donor with ulcerative colitis or Crohn's disease, or a healthy co-twin of an affected twin (not recorded which). The CDR3 reads CASSPTVAGGYNEQFF. Using reference TRBV18 and TRBJ2-1 for the parts outside the CDR3, the full variable domain is NAGVMQNPRHLVRRRGQEARLRCSPMKGHSHVYWYRQLPEEGLKFMVYLQKENIIDESGMPKERFSAEFPKEGPSILRIQQVVRGDSAAYFCASSPTVAGGYNEQFFGPGTRLTVL.